The TCR beta chain described here comes from a study of shared T cell receptors in the human thymus. J gave up 10 bases and V 6 bases, and 18 bases lay outside the gene matches. Germline values: CDR1 MDHEN, CDR2 SYDVKM. The CDR3 length is 18 residues. TCRdb's table, derived via immunoSEQ multiplex PCR, lists solely in-frame clones and lacks some. The sample consists of about 380,000 clones, about 95% of them appearing once. Material for sequencing was thymocytes. V is TRBV28 and J is TRBJ1-4; TRBD1 matches at 12 bases. The source is a human donor. The DNA of the CDR3 is TGTGCCAGCAGCCTTGACCGGGACAGGGGGCATTTGTGGGGAAAACTGTTTTTT. This codes for CASSLDRDRGHLWGKLFF.